The clone carrying this T cell receptor (beta chain) was counted only a few times. What it recognizes is unknown. Per germline, CDR1 SGHTA and CDR2 FQGNSA. Trimming took 5 bases from V and 10 from J, leaving 12 bases between them. There are 12 residues in the CDR3. The sample comes from a study of post-analysis software for immune sequencing data. General study points: Patients carried several TRBV segments more frequently than controls did, and TRBV5-6, TRBV5-1 and TRBV20-1 were among them. When compared against controls, multiple sclerosis patients showed significantly lower normalized Chao1 diversity.

Carried by the TCR beta cDNA libraries were unique molecular identifiers. Via MiXCR, TCRdb re-called the PCR reads, giving one row per CDR3 protein. The sample lists approximately 730,000 distinct CDR3 sequences; 25% to 30% were seen once. This chain joins TRBV7-2 and TRBJ2-1; the D is unclear. Material for sequencing was blood. The origin of this receptor is a girl aged 10-17 years with multiple sclerosis. The CDR3 DNA sequence: TGTGCCAGCAGCCTCCGATTTGCCGAGCAGTTCTTC. Translation: CASSLRFAEQFF. Drawing the rest from reference TRBV7-2 and TRBJ2-1, the complete variable domain is GAGVSQSPSNKVTEKGKDVELRCDPISGHTALYWYRQSLGQGLEFLIYFQGNSAPDKSGLPSDRFSAERTGGSVSTLTIQRTQQEDSAVYLCASSLRFAEQFFGPGTRLTVL.